Below, 11 T cell receptor beta chains from the same sample are listed, as sequenced in a study of blood T cell repertoires in COVID-19. Repertoires were generated with immunoSEQ multiplex PCR, while TCRdb's copy carries only in-frame clones and drops some. The profile shows over 95,000 clones, more than 65% of them singletons. The sequenced sample consisted of peripheral blood. These TCRs come from a man in his fifties with acute or convalescent COVID-19.

The chain carries TRBV5-1 and TRBJ2-3, with D tentatively TRBD1 (6 bases). CDR3 length: 15 amino acids. Trimming removed 4 bases at V and 1 base at J, with 13 bases between. CDR1 SGHRS and CDR2 YFSETQ come from the germline V gene. This chain's CDR3 is CASSTRGFGTDTQYF. CDR3 DNA sequence: TGCGCCAGCAGCACAAGGGGGTTTGGCACAGATACGCAGTATTTT.

This sequence joins TRBV9 and TRBJ2-1; D might be TRBD2 (6 bases). This CDR3 has 13 amino acids. With 1 base removed from V and 9 bases from J, the gap between germline ends came to 11 bases. CDR1 is SGDLS and CDR2 is YYNGEE in the germline V gene. The CDR3 DNA reads TGTGCCAGCAGCGTAAGGTTGGGAGGTGAGCAGTTCTTC. Encoded protein: CASSVRLGGEQFF.

This chain joins TRBV6-1 and TRBJ2-1; D perhaps matches TRBD2 (6 bases). V lost 2 bases and J lost 9, with 11 bases in between. The CDR3 totals 13 residues. Germline CDR1 is MNHNS and CDR2 is SASEGT. For the CDR3, the DNA is TGTGCCAGCAGTGAATGGCAGGGAGGTGAGCAGTTCTTC. Its protein product is CASSEWQGGEQFF.

The chain uses TRBV7-2 and TRBJ1-3; D not certain. Trimming cost V 2 bases and J 4 bases, with 9 bases left between them. This CDR3 comprises 14 residues. The germline V gene has CDR1 SGHTA and CDR2 FQGNSA. The CDR3 nucleotides read TGTGCCAGCAGCTTACGAGGGAGCGGAAACACCATATATTTT. Translation: CASSLRGSGNTIYF.

By sample fraction, this clone is medium-sized. V and J are TRBV29-1 and TRBJ1-2; TRBD1 is a possible D gene (5 bases). The V and J ends lost 6 bases and 6 bases respectively, with 14 bases between them. Germline assignment: CDR1 SQVTM and CDR2 ANQGSEA. The CDR3 extends over 12 amino acids. The chain's CDR3 is CSVTQGIDGYTF. CDR3 nucleotides: TGCAGCGTAACCCAGGGAATTGATGGCTACACCTTC.

The chain uses TRBV4-2 and TRBJ2-3; 11 bases are shared with TRBD2. CDR1 and CDR2 from the germline V gene are LGHNA and YNFKEQ. The CDR3 is 19 residues long. The V segment lost 0 bases and the J segment 0 bases; nucleotides outside the gene matches: 8. The CDR3 reads CASSQEGLAAGTSTDTQYF. The CDR3 region has the DNA TGTGCCAGCAGCCAAGAGGGACTAGCGGCAGGGACTAGCACAGATACGCAGTATTTT.

The chain links TRBV6-5 to TRBJ2-1; 8 positions agree with TRBD2. The CDR3 contains 12 residues. Germline trimming cut 11 bases from V and 10 bases from J; bases unmatched to any gene: 10. Germline values: CDR1 MNHEY, CDR2 SVGAGI. The CDR3 loop is CAAGATGGEQFF. The CDR3 DNA follows: TGTGCCGCCGGGGCCACGGGGGGGGAGCAGTTCTTC.

This chain connects TRBV6-1 to TRBJ1-5; 10 nucleotides match TRBD1. This CDR3 contains 18 residues. Germline CDR1 reads MNHNS; CDR2 reads SASEGT. After removal of 1 base from V and 0 bases from J, the junction contained 6 bases not matched to a gene. The CDR3 loop reads CASSEGGTGAYSNQPQHF. Written as DNA, the CDR3 is TGTGCCAGCAGTGAAGGGGGGACAGGGGCGTATAGCAATCAGCCCCAGCATTTT.

This clone was counted once. The chain joins TRBV27 to TRBJ2-2, with unresolved D. CDR1 is MNHEY and CDR2 is SMNVEV in the germline V gene (reference sequence). The CDR3 totals 15 residues. Deletions cut 3 bases from V and 2 bases from J, with 10 bases between. The chain's CDR3 is CASSFAPKNTGELFF. CDR3 coding DNA: TGTGCCAGCAGTTTCGCACCTAAAAACACCGGGGAGCTGTTTTTT.

This clone was seen more than once but under ten times. The chain carries TRBV19 and TRBJ1-2, with TRBD1 matching 8 bases. Germline-derived CDR1 and CDR2 are LNHDA and SQIVND (reference sequence). The CDR3 totals 13 residues. V was clipped by 6 bases and J by 8 bases; unmatched bases: 8. The CDR3 sequence is CASRPTGDRGYTF. CDR3 DNA sequence: TGTGCCAGTAGGCCGACAGGGGATAGAGGCTACACCTTC.

V gene TRBV9 combines with J gene TRBJ1-6, with 9 bases identical to TRBD1. V trimming: 0 bases; J trimming: 5 bases; junction bases outside the gene matches: 3. The germline V gene has CDR1 SGDLS and CDR2 YYNGEE. There are 16 residues in the CDR3. CDR3 in DNA: TGTGCCAGCAGCGTAGACCGGGACAGGGATAATTCACCCCTCCACTTT. Protein sequence: CASSVDRDRDNSPLHF.